This TCR beta chain was recorded in a study of T cells in localized non-small cell lung cancer. Broader study findings: Uninvolved adjacent lung had the highest recorded T cell clonality, with tumor below it.

Concerning this clone itself: Its specificity is not known.

The V gene lost 4 bases and the J gene lost 5 bases, with 17 bases spanning the gap. The CDR3 runs 15 residues. The germline CDR1 and CDR2 sequences are SGHTA and FQGNSA. TCRdb's copy holds only in-frame clones and misses some; the assay was immunoSEQ multiplex PCR. The sample yields 45,000 to 55,000 clones, about 80% seen once. The sample here was peripheral blood, taken before any cancer treatment. This chain uses TRBV7-2 with TRBJ1-1, with a weak D call TRBD1 (6 bases). This receptor was obtained from a man between 40 and 70 years old with stage I squamous cell lung carcinoma. For the CDR3, the DNA is TGTGCCAGCAGCTGGCCCGAGGGGGGATTTACTGAAGCTTTCTTT. Protein: CASSWPEGGFTEAFF.